These T cell receptor beta chains were read from a single sample in a study of blood T cell repertoires in COVID-19. Produced via immunoSEQ multiplex PCR; TCRdb's table is partial and in-frame only. The sample records about 190,000 clones, 88% being singletons. The sequencing input was peripheral blood. These receptors all stem from a human donor in a cohort sampled during active COVID-19. The CDR3 runs from the conserved cysteine through the conserved F or W.

J,V,CDR3
TRBJ2-1,TRBV7-9,CASSLAGPYNEQFF
TRBJ2-3,TRBV12-3/TRBV12-4,CASSGGSTDTQYF
TRBJ2-7,TRBV2,CASSVGQTSYEQYF
TRBJ2-2,TRBV6-5,CASSYAGTGDGELFF
TRBJ1-3,TRBV4-2,CASSQDLQGRNTIYF
TRBJ2-3,TRBV28,CASSPVLSEYTDTQYF
TRBJ1-4,TRBV7-9,CASSPDRRFTNEKLFF
TRBJ2-7,TRBV19,CASSGSGYEQYF
TRBJ2-1,TRBV5-6,CASGRAGGYSEQFF
TRBJ1-5,TRBV7-9,CASSYTGANQPQHF
TRBJ2-6,TRBV5-1,CASSRPPGGANVLTF
TRBJ2-7,TRBV13,CASSPSASSHEQYF
TRBJ1-2,TRBV4-3,CASSHVEGAVGYTF
TRBJ2-7,TRBV28,CASTESGVRYEQYF
TRBJ2-2,TRBV21-1,CASTKKALRGGGTGELFF
TRBJ2-7,TRBV28,CASSLSVGQGRYEQYF
TRBJ1-5,TRBV5-1,CASSTEGAINQPQHF
TRBJ1-5,TRBV7-2,CASSLVGTGGAYSNQPQHF
TRBJ2-2,TRBV21-1,CASSKGDTLNTGELFF
TRBJ2-7,TRBV5-1,CASSLGQGHPYEQYF
TRBJ2-2,TRBV7-2,CASSFRRNTGELFF
TRBJ1-3,TRBV10-3,CAISGFPGGSGNTIYF
TRBJ1-1,TRBV5-1,CASTRDTEAFF
TRBJ2-7,TRBV5-6,CASSLEGQGITYEQYF
TRBJ2-1,TRBV19,CASSETDREQFF
TRBJ2-7,TRBV5-1,CASSQGLGYEQYF
TRBJ1-6,TRBV27,CASSSPPYQTGFNSPLHF
TRBJ2-3,TRBV5-1,CASSLEAGSRTDTQYF
TRBJ2-3,TRBV5-1,CASSLAQVKSTDTQYF
TRBJ2-7,TRBV7-2,CASSSRVGAYEQYF
TRBJ2-1,TRBV29-1,CSVERQGASYNEQFF